These 14 T cell receptor beta chains came from one sample sequenced in a study of cytomegalovirus exposure and HLA in healthy donors. PCR primers comprised 60 Vbeta and 13 Jbeta primers. The data were produced by immunoSEQ multiplex PCR, yet TCRdb's version contains in-frame clones alone and is incomplete. Among about 130,000 clones listed, 65% to 90% were seen once. The specimen was PBMCs. These receptors all come from a girl aged 2-10 years in good health and CMV-seronegative.

The rearrangement uses TRBV4-2 and TRBJ2-5; no definite D call. With 0 bases removed from V and 3 bases from J, the gap between germline ends came to 8 bases. The CDR3 loop spans 14 amino acids. Germline V CDR1 and CDR2: LGHNA, YNFKEQ. The CDR3 DNA follows: TGTGCCAGCAGCCAAGATCTGGCGGAAGAGACCCAGTACTTC. It is translated as CASSQDLAEETQYF.

This sequence joins TRBV4-2 and TRBJ2-7; 7 bases map to TRBD2. After removal of 4 bases from V and 2 bases from J, the junction contained 8 bases not matched to a gene. This CDR3 is built from 15 residues. Germline loops: CDR1 LGHNA, CDR2 YNFKEQ. CDR3 in DNA: TGTGCCAGCAGCCTTAAGAGCGGGACCGCCTACGAGCAGTACTTC. Protein: CASSLKSGTAYEQYF.

This clone was detected only once. The CDR3 coding sequence is TGTGCCAGCAGTGTCAGAGGGGAGACCCAGTACTTC. Protein sequence: CASSVRGETQYF. The rearrangement joins TRBV25-1 to TRBJ2-5; D may be TRBD2 (5 bases). Germline CDR1 is MGHDK and CDR2 is SYGVNS. The V and J ends lost 4 bases and 5 bases respectively, with 8 bases between them. This CDR3 has 12 residues.

The V gene is TRBV9, the J gene TRBJ2-7; TRBD2 aligns across 9 bases. V was pared by 2 bases and J by 1 base, with 1 base of the junction left unmatched. Germline V CDR1 and CDR2: SGDLS, YYNGEE. The CDR3 covers 14 residues. The DNA of the CDR3 is TGTGCCAGCAGCGTGGGACTAGCTTCCTACGAGCAGTACTTC. As protein: CASSVGLASYEQYF.

This clone appeared once. This chain uses TRBV6-5 with TRBJ1-6; tentatively, D is TRBD1 (6 bases). CDR3 size: 14 residues. The germline V gene encodes CDR1 MNHEY and CDR2 SVGAGI. V was pared by 2 bases and J by 6 bases, with 8 bases between. CDR3 protein: CASSYETGNSPLHF. In DNA, the CDR3 is TGTGCCAGCAGTTACGAGACAGGTAATTCACCCCTCCACTTT.

The gene calls are TRBV27 and TRBJ2-5; TRBD2 matches 10 bases. V was clipped by 5 bases and J by 3 bases; unmatched bases: 0. Germline CDR1 and CDR2: MNHEY and SMNVEV (reference sequence). The CDR3 runs to 13 residues. The CDR3 loop is CASSGLAEETQYF. For the CDR3, the DNA is TGTGCCAGCAGTGGACTAGCGGAAGAGACCCAGTACTTC.

Worth noting for this clone: Additional DNA sequences in this sample encode the identical CDR3. The V gene is TRBV5-4, the J gene TRBJ2-7; D might be TRBD1 (6 bases). V shed 2 bases and J shed 2 bases, with 8 bases lying between them. The CDR3 contains 13 residues. Germline V lookup: CDR1 SGHNT, CDR2 YYREEE (reference sequence). The CDR3 sequence is CASSLQGPYEQYF. The CDR3 coding sequence is TGTGCCAGCAGCTTACAGGGACCCTACGAGCAGTACTTC.

The chain couples TRBV30 to TRBJ2-7, with TRBD2 matching over 10 bases. The germline gives CDR1 GTSNPN, CDR2 SVGIG (reference sequence). The trim removed 2 bases at V and 5 bases at J, leaving 3 bases unmatched. The CDR3 length is 13 residues. The CDR3 nucleotides are TGTGCCTGGAGTAAGCGGGAGGGCCACGAGCAGTACTTC. Amino acids: CAWSKREGHEQYF.

The chain carries TRBV9 and TRBJ2-3; TRBD1 is a possible D gene (6 bases). V dropped 0 bases and J dropped 0 bases, with 11 bases sitting between them. The CDR3 sequence is 16 residues long. CDR1 and CDR2 from the germline V gene are SGDLS and YYNGEE. CDR3 region: CASSVGYRESTDTQYF. In DNA, the CDR3 is TGTGCCAGCAGCGTAGGGTACAGGGAGAGCACAGATACGCAGTATTTT.

The V call is TRBV6-4, the J call TRBJ2-1; 13 bases are shared with TRBD2. Germline values: CDR1 MRHNA, CDR2 SNTAGT. Trimming took 3 bases from V and 5 from J; bases not matched to a gene: 4. There are 16 residues in the CDR3. The CDR3 region has the DNA TGTGCCAGCAGTGAAGTCGGGACTAGCGGGAACAATGAGCAGTTCTTC. This gives the protein CASSEVGTSGNNEQFF.

CDR3 residues: CASSLRDTYYEQYF. CDR3 nucleotides: TGTGCCAGCAGCTTAAGGGACACCTACTACGAGCAGTACTTC. The V call is TRBV7-2, the J call TRBJ2-7; a weak D match, TRBD1 (6 bases). Trimming pared 2 bases from V and 3 bases from J, leaving 11 bases between. This CDR3 spans 14 amino acids. CDR1 SGHTA and CDR2 FQGNSA come from the germline V gene.

This clone was counted between two and nine times. The rearrangement uses TRBV5-4 and TRBJ2-3, with 9 positions matching TRBD2. With V trimmed by 3 bases and J by 10 bases, 12 bases remained unmatched. The CDR3 totals 15 residues. The germline V gene has CDR1 SGHNT and CDR2 YYREEE (reference sequence). CDR3 loop: CASSSQGTSTFSQYF. CDR3 coding DNA: TGTGCCAGCAGCTCTCAAGGGACTAGCACTTTTTCGCAGTATTTT.

In this sample, this clone turned up a few times. The rearrangement links TRBV30 to TRBJ2-7; TRBD1 aligns across 7 bases. Germline V gene lookup returns CDR1 GTSNPN and CDR2 SVGIG (reference sequence). The length of the CDR3 is 13 residues. V trimming: 1 base; J trimming: 1 base; junction bases outside the gene matches: 1. CDR3 sequence: CAWSEGQSYEQYF. The CDR3 DNA reads as TGTGCCTGGAGTGAGGGACAGTCCTACGAGCAGTACTTC.

The chain carries TRBV2 and TRBJ2-7, with 10 bases aligning to TRBD2. CDR1 is SNHLY and CDR2 is FYNNEI in the germline V gene. The V gene end was trimmed by 7 bases and the J gene end by 2 bases; junction bases not matched to a gene: 5. CDR3 length equals 14 residues. As DNA, the CDR3 is TGTGCCAGCAAAACTAGCGGGATGACCTACGAGCAGTACTTC. Translating gives CASKTSGMTYEQYF.